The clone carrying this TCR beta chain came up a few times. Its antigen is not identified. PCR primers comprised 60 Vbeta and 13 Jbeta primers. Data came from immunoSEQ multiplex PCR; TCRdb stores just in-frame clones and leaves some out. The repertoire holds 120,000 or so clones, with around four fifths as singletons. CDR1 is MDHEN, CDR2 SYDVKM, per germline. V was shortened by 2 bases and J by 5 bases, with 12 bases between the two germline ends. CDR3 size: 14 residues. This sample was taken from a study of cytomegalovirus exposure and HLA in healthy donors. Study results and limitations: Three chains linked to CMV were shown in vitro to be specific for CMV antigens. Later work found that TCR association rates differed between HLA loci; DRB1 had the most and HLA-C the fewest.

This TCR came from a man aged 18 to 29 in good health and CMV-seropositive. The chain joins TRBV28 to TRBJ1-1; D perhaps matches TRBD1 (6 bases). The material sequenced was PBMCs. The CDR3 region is CASSLGRGSTEAFF. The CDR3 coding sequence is TGTGCCAGCAGTTTAGGGAGGGGGAGTACTGAAGCTTTCTTT. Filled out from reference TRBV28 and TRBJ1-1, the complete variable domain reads DVKVTQSSRYLVKRTGEKVFLECVQDMDHENMFWYRQDPGLGLRLIYFSYDVKMKEKGDIPEGYSVSREKKERFSLILESASTNQTSMYLCASSLGRGSTEAFFGQGTRLTVV.